This TCR beta chain is from a study of T cell responses to AZD1222 COVID-19 vaccine. This clone has a single count. Its antigen is still unknown. The CDR3 has 13 amino acids. Per germline, CDR1 MDHEN and CDR2 SYDVKM. Unmatched junction bases numbered 7, after V lost 5 bases and J lost 8 bases. Sequenced by immunoSEQ multiplex PCR; TCRdb stores in-frame clones only, minus some. The sample includes 95,000 to 120,000 clones, 70% to 90% of them seen just once. Study results and caveats: There were vaccine-associated CD4 TCRs across spike, dominant at 160-218 and 743-854. There were mostly white British donors and more females than males, and clonal diversity was possibly underestimated. Seropositive at baseline were only a handful of AZD1222 recipients.

The rearrangement uses TRBV28 and TRBJ1-1; 8 positions match TRBD1. This TCR was recovered from an adult in good health. This specimen consisted of peripheral blood, obtained on day 0 of AZD1222 vaccination. CDR3 sequence reads: CASSLGQGREAFF. The CDR3, as DNA: TGTGCCAGCAGTCTTGGACAGGGAAGAGAAGCTTTCTTT.